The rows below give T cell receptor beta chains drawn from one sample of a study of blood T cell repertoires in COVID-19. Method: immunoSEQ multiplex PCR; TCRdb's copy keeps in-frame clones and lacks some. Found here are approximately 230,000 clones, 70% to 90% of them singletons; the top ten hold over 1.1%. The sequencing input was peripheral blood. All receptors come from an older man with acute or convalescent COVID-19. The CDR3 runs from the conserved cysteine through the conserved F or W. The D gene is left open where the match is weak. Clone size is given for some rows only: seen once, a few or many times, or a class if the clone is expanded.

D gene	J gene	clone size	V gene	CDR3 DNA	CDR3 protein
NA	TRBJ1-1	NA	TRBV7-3	TGTGCCAGCAGCCCCCAAGGTAGGGCAGGCGGGGGTAACACTGAAGCTTTCTTT	CASSPQGRAGGGNTEAFF
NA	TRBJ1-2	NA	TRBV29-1	TGCAGCGTTGAAGTTCTTGGGAGTGGGGGCTACACCTTC	CSVEVLGSGGYTF
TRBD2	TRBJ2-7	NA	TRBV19	TGTGCCAGTAGTATCGGGACTAACTCCTACGAGCAGTACTTC	CASSIGTNSYEQYF
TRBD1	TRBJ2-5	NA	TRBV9	TGTGCCAGCAGCCCAAGACAGGGGGAAACAGAGACCCAGTACTTC	CASSPRQGETETQYF
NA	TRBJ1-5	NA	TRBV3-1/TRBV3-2	TGTGCCAGCAGCCACGGGGGGGTTCAGCCCCAGCATTTT	CASSHGGVQPQHF
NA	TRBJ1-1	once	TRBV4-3	TGCGCCAGCAGCCAAGAGGGGGCAGGGCGGACTGAAGCTTTCTTT	CASSQEGAGRTEAFF
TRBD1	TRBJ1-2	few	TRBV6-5	TGTGCCAGCAGTTACTCGACCGGACAGGGATATGGCTACACCTTC	CASSYSTGQGYGYTF
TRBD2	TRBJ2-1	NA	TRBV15	TGTGCCACCAGGGGGGGGTCGGCCTACAATGAGCAGTTCTTC	CATRGGSAYNEQFF
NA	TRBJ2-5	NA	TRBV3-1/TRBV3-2	TGTGCCAGCAGCCCCCCGGGAGCTTTGGAGACCCAGTACTTC	CASSPPGALETQYF
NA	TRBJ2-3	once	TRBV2	TGTGCCAGCAGCGACAGGACACCCCGCACAGATACGCAGTATTTT	CASSDRTPRTDTQYF
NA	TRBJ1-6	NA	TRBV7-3	TGTGCCAGCAGCTTGTTTGGACACCTCAATTCACCCCTCCACTTT	CASSLFGHLNSPLHF
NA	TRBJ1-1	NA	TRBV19	TGTGCCAGTAGGCTCACAGGGAAGGGGCCTTTCACTGAAGCTTTCTTT	CASRLTGKGPFTEAFF
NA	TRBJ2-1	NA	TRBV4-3	TGCGCCAGCAGCCAAGATAGGGGAGGCTACAATGAGCAGTTCTTC	CASSQDRGGYNEQFF
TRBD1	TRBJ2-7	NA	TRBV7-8	TGTGCCAGCAGCTGGGACAGGGGGTGGCCCTACGAGCAGTACTTC	CASSWDRGWPYEQYF
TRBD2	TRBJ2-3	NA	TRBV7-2	TGTGCCAGCAGCTTACAAGTAGGGCTAGCGGGATCAAATACGCAGTATTTT	CASSLQVGLAGSNTQYF
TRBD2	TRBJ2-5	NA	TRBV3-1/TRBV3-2	TGTGCCAGCAGCCCGGGACTAGCGGGAGAAGAGACCCAGTACTTC	CASSPGLAGEETQYF
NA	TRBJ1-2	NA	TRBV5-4	TGTGCCAGCAGCGGGGGGACGTCAGGGAACTATGGCTACACCTTC	CASSGGTSGNYGYTF